A single sample is the source of the 16 T cell receptor beta chains below, sequenced in a study of T cells in narcolepsy. TCRdb keeps only in-frame clones here, not all; method: immunoSEQ multiplex PCR. This table holds some 22,000 clones, 65% to 90% found once. Sequencing was done on a sample of memory (CD45RA-) CD4+ T cells from blood. The origin of the receptors is a human donor in good health.

The rearrangement uses TRBV20-1 and TRBJ1-2; unclear D gene. V lost 2 bases and J lost 8, with 9 bases in between. From germline, CDR1 is DFQATT and CDR2 SNEGSKA (reference sequence). This CDR3 spans 11 amino acids. CDR3 nucleotide sequence: TGCAGTGCTAGATACAAAACCGGCTACACCTTC. Translation gives CSARYKTGYTF.

The V gene is TRBV4-2, the J gene TRBJ2-7; TRBD2 matches 8 bases. Germline V gives CDR1 LGHNA, CDR2 YNFKEQ. The CDR3 totals 15 residues. The trim removed 2 bases at V and 3 bases at J, leaving 6 bases unmatched. The CDR3 loop reads CASSQPAGAGYEQYF. DNA of the CDR3: TGTGCCAGCAGCCAACCAGCGGGAGCTGGCTACGAGCAGTACTTC.

This clone was counted only a few times. Distinct nucleotide sequences in the sample also encode this CDR3. The CDR3 DNA reads TGTGCCAGCAGCCAAGGCGCCGGTTCCTACGAGCAGTACTTC. Its protein is CASSQGAGSYEQYF. V usage is TRBV14 and J usage is TRBJ2-7; no reliable D call. The CDR3 sequence is 14 residues long. V was trimmed by 1 base and J by 1 base, leaving 8 bases between them. Germline values: CDR1 SGHDN, CDR2 FVKESK.

This clone showed up just a few times. This CDR3 is CASSYSQGANEQYF. CDR3 nucleotides: TGTGCCAGCAGTTACTCCCAGGGGGCGAACGAGCAGTACTTC. This chain joins TRBV6-6 and TRBJ2-7, with 8 bases lining up with TRBD1. The length of the CDR3 is 14 residues. Trimming took 0 bases from V and 5 from J; bases not matched to a gene: 3. CDR1 is MNHNY and CDR2 is SVGAGI in the germline V gene (reference sequence).

The rearrangement uses TRBV9 and TRBJ2-3; 12 bases map to TRBD2. CDR1 and CDR2 from the germline V gene are SGDLS and YYNGEE. There are 19 residues in the CDR3. J was trimmed by 1 base and V by 1 base; bases with no gene match: 10. CDR3 in DNA: TGTGCCAGCAGCGTAAAGGGACTAGCGGGTGCCGGGGGCACAGATACGCAGTATTTT. The encoded protein is CASSVKGLAGAGGTDTQYF.

This clone was picked up one time. V and J are TRBV11-3 and TRBJ1-2, with TRBD1 matching 9 bases. Germline values: CDR1 SGHNT, CDR2 YENEEA. This CDR3 has 15 residues. Trimming cost V 5 bases and J 7 bases; bases outside gene matches: 11. This chain's CDR3 is CASSPTQGAIGGYTF. The CDR3 coding sequence is TGTGCCAGCAGCCCAACACAGGGGGCCATTGGTGGCTACACCTTC.

The rearrangement links TRBV5-1 to TRBJ1-6, with 8 bases lining up with TRBD1. The CDR3 length is 14 residues. Germline CDR1 is SGHRS and CDR2 is YFSETQ. V shed 0 bases, J shed 7 bases, and the junction held 0 bases outside the gene matches. The CDR3 DNA reads as TGCGCCAGCAGCTTGGGACAGGGGAATTCACCCCTCCACTTT. Encoded protein: CASSLGQGNSPLHF.

This chain connects TRBV2 to TRBJ2-4; 8 bases line up with TRBD2. V trimming: 6 bases; J trimming: 5 bases; junction bases outside the gene matches: 9. Germline CDR1 reads SNHLY; CDR2 reads FYNNEI. This CDR3 has 15 amino acids. The CDR3 region has the DNA TGTGCCAGCAGCGCGAGCTTAGCGGGGCAAAACATTCAGTACTTC. It is translated as CASSASLAGQNIQYF.

This chain links TRBV7-8 with TRBJ2-7; 10 bases are shared with TRBD2. The CDR3 runs 15 residues. The germline V gene encodes CDR1 SGHVS and CDR2 FQNEAQ. The V segment lost 3 bases and the J segment 4 bases; nucleotides outside the gene matches: 6. The CDR3 region is CASSFSAGGPYEQYF. CDR3 bases: TGTGCCAGCAGCTTCTCAGCGGGAGGGCCGTACGAGCAGTACTTC.

The chain employs TRBV2 and TRBJ1-1, with TRBD1 as a possible D gene (5 bases). V shed 4 bases and J shed 5 bases, with 8 bases lying between them. Germline lookup yields CDR1 SNHLY and CDR2 FYNNEI. The CDR3 runs to 12 residues. The CDR3 bases are TGTGCCAGCAGTGTGGGGGGGACTGAAGCTTTCTTT. Amino acid sequence: CASSVGGTEAFF.

The chain is built from TRBV7-9 and TRBJ2-1, with a possible D match to TRBD1 (5 bases). The V and J ends lost 1 base and 7 bases respectively, with 11 bases between them. Germline CDR1 reads SEHNR; CDR2 reads FQNEAQ (reference sequence). The length of the CDR3 is 14 residues. The CDR3 sequence: CASSLGQPGNEQFF. CDR3 DNA sequence: TGTGCCAGCAGCTTAGGACAGCCTGGGAATGAGCAGTTCTTC.

The gene calls are TRBV6-5 and TRBJ2-7, with D uncertain. This CDR3 comprises 12 residues. The V gene lost 5 bases and the J gene lost 6 bases, with 11 bases spanning the gap. CDR1 is MNHEY and CDR2 is SVGAGI in the germline V gene. This chain's CDR3 is CASSEYAGEQYF. The CDR3 DNA reads as TGTGCCAGCAGTGAGTACGCCGGCGAGCAGTACTTC.

The genes are TRBV6-5 and TRBJ2-7, with a weak D call TRBD2 (6 bases). Germline values: CDR1 MNHEY, CDR2 SVGAGI. Trimming shortened V by 6 bases and J by 4 bases, and 16 bases separated the two germline ends. The CDR3 spans 14 residues. The CDR3 DNA reads TGTGCCAGCAGGGCCGGACTACTCCCTTACGAGCAGTACTTC. Translation: CASRAGLLPYEQYF.

The rearrangement joins TRBV4-2 to TRBJ2-1; 8 nucleotides agree with TRBD2. This CDR3 spans 14 amino acids. V was pared by 1 base and J by 9 bases, with 5 bases of the junction left unmatched. Germline V gene data show CDR1 as LGHNA and CDR2 as YNFKEQ. This CDR3 reads CASSQGTSSREQFF. For the CDR3, the DNA is TGTGCCAGCAGCCAAGGGACTAGCAGCCGTGAGCAGTTCTTC.

This sequence joins TRBV7-9 and TRBJ1-1; TRBD1 agrees at 8 bases. Germline CDR1 reads SEHNR; CDR2 reads FQNEAQ (reference sequence). The ends lost 3 bases at V and 6 bases at J; junction bases unmatched: 9. The CDR3 covers 15 residues. The CDR3 loop reads CASSFPTGVGAEAFF. The DNA for the CDR3 is TGTGCCAGCAGCTTTCCGACAGGGGTGGGTGCTGAAGCTTTCTTT.

This clone was detected a few times. V usage is TRBV5-1 and J usage is TRBJ2-1, with 9 bases aligning to TRBD2. V lost 0 bases to trimming and J lost 8 bases; unmatched junction nucleotides: 6. The V gene's germline CDR1 is SGHRS and CDR2 YFSETQ. The CDR3 is 15 residues long. The CDR3 nucleotides are TGCGCCAGCAGCTTGGTGGTAGCGGGGGTCGATGAGCAGTTCTTC. It specifies CASSLVVAGVDEQFF.